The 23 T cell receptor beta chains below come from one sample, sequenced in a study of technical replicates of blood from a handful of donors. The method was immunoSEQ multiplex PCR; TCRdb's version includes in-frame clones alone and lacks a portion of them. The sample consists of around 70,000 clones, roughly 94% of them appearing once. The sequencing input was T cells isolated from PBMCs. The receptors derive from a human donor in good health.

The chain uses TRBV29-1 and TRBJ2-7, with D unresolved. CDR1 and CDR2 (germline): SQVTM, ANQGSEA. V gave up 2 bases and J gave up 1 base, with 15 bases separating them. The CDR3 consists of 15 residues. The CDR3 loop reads CSVEWRNTASYEQYF. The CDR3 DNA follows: TGCAGCGTTGAATGGCGGAATACCGCGTCCTACGAGCAGTACTTC.

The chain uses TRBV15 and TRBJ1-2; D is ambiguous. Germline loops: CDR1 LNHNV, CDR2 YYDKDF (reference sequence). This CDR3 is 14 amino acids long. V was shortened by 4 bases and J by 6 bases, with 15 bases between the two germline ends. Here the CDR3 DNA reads TGTGCCACCAGCAAAGTGGGAGGGTACGATGGCTACACCTTC. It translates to CATSKVGGYDGYTF.

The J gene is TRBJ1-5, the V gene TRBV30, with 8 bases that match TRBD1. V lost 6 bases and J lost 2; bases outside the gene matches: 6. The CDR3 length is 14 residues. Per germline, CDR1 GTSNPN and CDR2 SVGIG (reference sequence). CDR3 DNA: TGTGCCTGTAGAGACAGGGGACGCAATCAGCCCCAGCATTTT. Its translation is CACRDRGRNQPQHF.

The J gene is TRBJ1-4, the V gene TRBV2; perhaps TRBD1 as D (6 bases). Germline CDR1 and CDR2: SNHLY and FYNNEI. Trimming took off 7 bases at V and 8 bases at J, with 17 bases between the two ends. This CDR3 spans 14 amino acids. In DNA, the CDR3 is TGTGCCAGCATGGCGCCAGGGGTTCGCGAAAAACTGTTTTTT. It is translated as CASMAPGVREKLFF.

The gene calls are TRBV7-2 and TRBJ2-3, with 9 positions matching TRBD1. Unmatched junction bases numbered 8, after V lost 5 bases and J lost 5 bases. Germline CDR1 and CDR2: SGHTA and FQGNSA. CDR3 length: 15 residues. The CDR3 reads CASSRSRDREDTQYF. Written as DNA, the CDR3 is TGTGCCAGCAGCCGGAGTCGGGACAGGGAAGATACGCAGTATTTT. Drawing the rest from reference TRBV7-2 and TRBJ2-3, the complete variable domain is GAGVSQSPSNKVTEKGKDVELRCDPISGHTALYWYRQSLGQGLEFLIYFQGNSAPDKSGLPSDRFSAERTGGSVSTLTIQRTQQEDSAVYLCASSRSRDREDTQYFGPGTRLTVL.

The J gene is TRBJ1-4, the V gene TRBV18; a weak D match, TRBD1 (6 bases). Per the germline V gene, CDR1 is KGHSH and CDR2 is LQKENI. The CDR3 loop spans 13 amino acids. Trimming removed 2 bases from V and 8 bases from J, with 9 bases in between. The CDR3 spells CASSPGTREKLFF. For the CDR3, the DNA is TGTGCCAGCTCACCAGGGACAAGGGAAAAACTGTTTTTT.

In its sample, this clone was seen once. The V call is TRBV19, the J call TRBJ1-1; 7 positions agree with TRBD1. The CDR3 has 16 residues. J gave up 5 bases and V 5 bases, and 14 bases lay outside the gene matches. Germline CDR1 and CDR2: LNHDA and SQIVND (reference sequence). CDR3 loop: CASSFLTGTGVTEAFF. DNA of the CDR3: TGTGCCAGTAGTTTCCTGACAGGGACGGGAGTAACTGAAGCTTTCTTT.

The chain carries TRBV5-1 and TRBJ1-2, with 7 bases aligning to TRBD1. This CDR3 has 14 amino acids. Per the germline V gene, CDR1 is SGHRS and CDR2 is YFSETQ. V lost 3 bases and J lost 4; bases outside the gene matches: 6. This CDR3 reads CASSSPGQPYGYTF. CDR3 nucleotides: TGCGCCAGCAGCTCACCGGGACAGCCCTATGGCTACACCTTC.

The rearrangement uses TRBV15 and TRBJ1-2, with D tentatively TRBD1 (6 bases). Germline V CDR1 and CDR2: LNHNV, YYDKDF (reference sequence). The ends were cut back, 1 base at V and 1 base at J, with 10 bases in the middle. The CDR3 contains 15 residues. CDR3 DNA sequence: TGTGCCACCAGCAGAGTGGCAGGGGATAACTATGGCTACACCTTC. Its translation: CATSRVAGDNYGYTF.

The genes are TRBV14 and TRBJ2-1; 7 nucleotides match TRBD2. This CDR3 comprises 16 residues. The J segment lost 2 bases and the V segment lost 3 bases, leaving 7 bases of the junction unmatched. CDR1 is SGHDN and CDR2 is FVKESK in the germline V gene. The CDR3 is CASSHTLAVAYNEQFF. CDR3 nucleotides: TGTGCCAGCAGCCACACCCTAGCGGTGGCCTACAATGAGCAGTTCTTC.

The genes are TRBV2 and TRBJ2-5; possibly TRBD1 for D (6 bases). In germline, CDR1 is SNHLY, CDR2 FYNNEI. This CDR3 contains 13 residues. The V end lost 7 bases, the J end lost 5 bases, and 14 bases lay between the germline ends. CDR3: CASIGVRGETQYF. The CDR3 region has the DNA TGTGCCAGCATCGGGGTCAGGGGTGAGACCCAGTACTTC.

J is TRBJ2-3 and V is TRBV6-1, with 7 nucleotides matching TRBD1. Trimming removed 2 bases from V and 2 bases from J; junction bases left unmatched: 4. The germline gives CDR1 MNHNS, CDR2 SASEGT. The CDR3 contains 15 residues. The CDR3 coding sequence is TGTGCCAGCAGTGAAATGGACAGGATCACAGATACGCAGTATTTT. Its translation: CASSEMDRITDTQYF.

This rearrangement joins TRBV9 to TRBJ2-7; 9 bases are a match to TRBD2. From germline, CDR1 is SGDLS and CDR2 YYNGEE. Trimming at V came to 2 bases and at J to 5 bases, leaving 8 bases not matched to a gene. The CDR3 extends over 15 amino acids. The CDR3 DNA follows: TGTGCCAGCAGCGTCAACGGCGGGAGGGCGGACGAGCAGTACTTC. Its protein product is CASSVNGGRADEQYF.

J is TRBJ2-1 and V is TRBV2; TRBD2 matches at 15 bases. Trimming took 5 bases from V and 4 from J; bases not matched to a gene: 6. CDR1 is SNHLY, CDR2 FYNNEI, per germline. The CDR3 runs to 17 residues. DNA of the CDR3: TGTGCCAGCAGTCCTGGACTAGCGGGAGGGCCTTACAATGAGCAGTTCTTC. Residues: CASSPGLAGGPYNEQFF. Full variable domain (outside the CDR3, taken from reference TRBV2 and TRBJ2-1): EPEVTQTPSHQVTQMGQEVILRCVPISNHLYFYWYRQILGQKVEFLVSFYNNEISEKSEIFDDQFSVERPDGSNFTLKIRSTKLEDSAMYFCASSPGLAGGPYNEQFFGPGTRLTVL.

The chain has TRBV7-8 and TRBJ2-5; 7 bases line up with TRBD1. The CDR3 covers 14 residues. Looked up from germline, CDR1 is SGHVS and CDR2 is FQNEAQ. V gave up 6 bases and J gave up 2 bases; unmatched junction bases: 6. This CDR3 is CASRHIRGQETQYF. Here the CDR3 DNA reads TGTGCCAGCAGACATATCAGGGGGCAAGAGACCCAGTACTTC.

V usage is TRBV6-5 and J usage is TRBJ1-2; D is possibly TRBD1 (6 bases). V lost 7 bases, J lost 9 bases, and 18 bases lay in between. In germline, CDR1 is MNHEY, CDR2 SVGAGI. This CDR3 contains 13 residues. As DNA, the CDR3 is TGTGCCAGCAAGGGGGTGCTCAGGGATAGCTACACCTTC. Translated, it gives CASKGVLRDSYTF.

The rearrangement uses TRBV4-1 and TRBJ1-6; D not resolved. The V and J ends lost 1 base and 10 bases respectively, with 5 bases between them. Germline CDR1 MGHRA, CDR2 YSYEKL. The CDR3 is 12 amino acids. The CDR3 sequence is CASSQVGSPLHF. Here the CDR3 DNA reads TGCGCCAGCAGCCAAGTGGGCTCACCCCTCCACTTT.

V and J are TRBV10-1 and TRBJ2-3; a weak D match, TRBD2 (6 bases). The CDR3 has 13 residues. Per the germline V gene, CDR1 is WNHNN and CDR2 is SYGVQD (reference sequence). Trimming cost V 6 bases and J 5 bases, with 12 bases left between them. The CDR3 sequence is CASSGRERDTQYF. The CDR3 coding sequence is TGCGCCAGCAGCGGGAGAGAACGAGATACGCAGTATTTT.

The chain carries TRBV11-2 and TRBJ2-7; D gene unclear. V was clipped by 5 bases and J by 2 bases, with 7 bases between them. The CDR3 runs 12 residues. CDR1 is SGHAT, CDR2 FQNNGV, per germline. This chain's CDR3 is CASSRPTYEQYF. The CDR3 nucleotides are TGTGCCAGCAGCCGTCCTACCTACGAGCAGTACTTC.

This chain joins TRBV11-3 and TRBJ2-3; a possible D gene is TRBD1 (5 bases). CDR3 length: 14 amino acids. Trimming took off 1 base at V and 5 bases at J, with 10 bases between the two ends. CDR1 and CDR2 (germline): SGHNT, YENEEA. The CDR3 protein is CASSLGWGGDTQYF. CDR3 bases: TGTGCCAGCAGCTTAGGCTGGGGCGGAGATACGCAGTATTTT.

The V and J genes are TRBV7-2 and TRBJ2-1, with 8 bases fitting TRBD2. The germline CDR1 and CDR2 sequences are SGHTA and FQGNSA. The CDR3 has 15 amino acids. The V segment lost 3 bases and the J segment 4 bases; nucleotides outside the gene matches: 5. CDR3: CASSFSGISYNEQFF. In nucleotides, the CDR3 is TGTGCCAGCAGCTTTAGCGGGATCTCTTACAATGAGCAGTTCTTC. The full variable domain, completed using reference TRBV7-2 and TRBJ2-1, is GAGVSQSPSNKVTEKGKDVELRCDPISGHTALYWYRQSLGQGLEFLIYFQGNSAPDKSGLPSDRFSAERTGGSVSTLTIQRTQQEDSAVYLCASSFSGISYNEQFFGPGTRLTVL.

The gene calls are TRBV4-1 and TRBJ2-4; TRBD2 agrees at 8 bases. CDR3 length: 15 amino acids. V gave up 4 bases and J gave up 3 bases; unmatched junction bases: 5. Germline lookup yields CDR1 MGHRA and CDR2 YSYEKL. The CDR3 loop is CASSRNLAGKNIQYF. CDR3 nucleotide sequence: TGCGCCAGCAGCCGGAACCTAGCGGGCAAAAACATTCAGTACTTC.

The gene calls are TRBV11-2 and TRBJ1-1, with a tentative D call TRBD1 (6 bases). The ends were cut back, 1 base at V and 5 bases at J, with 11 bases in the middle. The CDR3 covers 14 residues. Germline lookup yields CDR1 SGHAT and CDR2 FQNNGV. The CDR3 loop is CASSLGSGVTEAFF. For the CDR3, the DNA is TGTGCCAGCAGCTTAGGATCAGGGGTGACTGAAGCTTTCTTT.